Presented here are 17 T cell receptor beta chains from one specimen sequenced in a study of regulatory T cells in long-lasting Graves disease. Noted time point: newly diagnosed GD, antithyroid drugs for less than 3 months. Making the TCR library involved RNA that had been extracted from PBMCs. Researchers made TCR beta libraries by using iRepertoire HTBI primers and running Arm-PCR on CDR3 regions. TCRdb reanalysed the multiplex PCR reads using MiXCR and keeps one entry per CDR3 protein. Here the sample spans just over 600,000 distinct CDR3 sequences, around 15% being singletons. The sample also formed part of further work on T cells in Graves' hyperthyroidism and ophthalmopathy.

The starting material was peripheral blood mononuclear cells (PBMCs), obtained at new diagnosis, from a patient treated with antithyroid drugs. These receptors all come from a woman in her thirties with Graves disease.

This chain uses TRBV30 with TRBJ1-4, with a tentative D call TRBD1 (6 bases). Germline V gene data show CDR1 as GTSNPN and CDR2 as SVGIG (reference sequence). Trimming removed 3 bases at V and 4 bases at J, with 12 bases between. This CDR3 is built from 14 residues. CDR3 sequence: CAWRPRRGNEKLFF. CDR3 DNA sequence: TGTGCCTGGAGGCCCCGCAGGGGTAATGAAAAACTGTTTTTT.

Comments on this clonotype: A much larger clone sits a single nucleotide away, making a read error possible. The chain has TRBV11-2 and TRBJ2-1; TRBD2 agrees at 8 bases. This CDR3 comprises 16 residues. Germline CDR1 SGHAT, CDR2 FQNNGV. V lost 5 bases and J lost 6; bases outside the gene matches: 12. The CDR3 loop reads CASSTTGLVYTNEQFF. For the CDR3, the DNA is TGTGCCAGCAGCACAACGGGACTAGTCTATACCAATGAGCAGTTCTTC.

The table lists this clonotype with a few counts. CDR3 DNA sequence: TGTGCCAGCAGCCTTATGACGCAGTATTTT. Its protein product is CASSLMTQYF. The J gene is TRBJ2-3, the V gene TRBV12-3 or TRBV12-4; no clear D. This CDR3 has 10 residues. The V end was cut by 6 bases, the J end by 9 bases, with 7 bases between.

At least ten counts were recorded for this clonotype. CDR3 DNA sequence: TGTGCCAGCAGTATTCAGGGCACTGAAGCTTTCTTT. Its protein is CASSIQGTEAFF. V usage is TRBV6-1 and J usage is TRBJ1-1; D perhaps matches TRBD1 (5 bases). Between the trimmed V and J ends, which lost 5 bases and 4 bases, there was a span of 8 bases. The germline CDR1 and CDR2 sequences are MNHNS and SASEGT. The CDR3 totals 12 residues.

Many counts were recorded for this clonotype. The rearrangement links TRBV7-9 to TRBJ1-4; possible D gene TRBD1, 5 bases. V lost 4 bases to trimming and J lost 11 bases, with 14 bases between them. Germline CDR1 reads SEHNR; CDR2 reads FQNEAQ (reference sequence). The CDR3 length is 13 residues. The CDR3 nucleotides are TGTGCCAGCAGCTCACTATATCGGGGGAAACTGTTTTTT. It encodes CASSSLYRGKLFF.

The chain recombines TRBV6-1 with TRBJ2-4; D might be TRBD1 or TRBD2, each matching 6 bases. Trimming left V 6 bases short and J 2 bases short, with 17 bases between. Per the germline V gene, CDR1 is MNHNS and CDR2 is SASEGT. CDR3 length: 16 residues. The CDR3 DNA reads TGTGCCAGCAGACTCCCTGGGGGGCAGTCCAAAAACATTCAGTACTTC. This codes for CASRLPGGQSKNIQYF.

This clonotype showed up just a few times. The V and J genes are TRBV30 and TRBJ2-7; 9 nucleotides agree with TRBD2. CDR3 length: 16 amino acids. J gave up 3 bases and V 1 base, and 10 bases lay outside the gene matches. Germline V lookup: CDR1 GTSNPN, CDR2 SVGIG (reference sequence). This chain's CDR3 is CAWSGQRAGGVYEQYF. The CDR3 coding sequence is TGTGCCTGGAGTGGACAGAGAGCGGGAGGAGTCTACGAGCAGTACTTC.

This clonotype was picked up many times. The chain has TRBV11-1 and TRBJ1-6, with TRBD1 matching 7 bases. Germline trimming cut 5 bases from V and 7 bases from J; bases unmatched to any gene: 11. The CDR3 has 16 residues. Germline CDR1 and CDR2: SGHAT and FQDESV (reference sequence). The CDR3 region is CASSAGDRVLNSPLHF. The CDR3 DNA reads as TGTGCCAGCAGCGCTGGGGACAGAGTCTTGAATTCACCCCTCCACTTT.

Note on this clonotype: A much larger clone lies a single base off, so this may be a read error. The chain links TRBV28 to TRBJ2-5; 8 bases are a match to TRBD1. Germline CDR1 MDHEN, CDR2 SYDVKM. V lost 4 bases to trimming and J lost 7 bases; unmatched junction nucleotides: 11. The CDR3 length is 15 residues. Written as DNA, the CDR3 is TGTGCCAGCAGTTGGCAGGGGGCGCCGAGGGGGACCCAGTACTTC. This codes for CASSWQGAPRGTQYF. The entire variable domain, with the rest obtained from reference TRBV28 and TRBJ2-5, is as follows: DVKVTQSSRYLVKRTGEKVFLECVQDMDHENMFWYRQDPGLGLRLIYFSYDVKMKEKGDIPEGYSVSREKKERFSLILESASTNQTSMYLCASSWQGAPRGTQYFGPGTRLLVL.

This clonotype was counted between two and nine times. For the CDR3, the DNA is TGTGCCAGCAGTTTATCGTCCCTCTACTCTGGGGCCAACGTCCTGACTTTC. This translates into CASSLSSLYSGANVLTF. The V call is TRBV27, the J call TRBJ2-6; D gene uncertain. V lost 0 bases to trimming and J lost 0 bases, with 9 bases between them. Germline V gene lookup returns CDR1 MNHEY and CDR2 SMNVEV (reference sequence). The CDR3 totals 17 residues.

The genes are TRBV29-1 and TRBJ1-2, with D uncertain. Germline CDR1 reads SQVTM; CDR2 reads ANQGSEA. The CDR3 runs to 13 residues. V lost 6 bases to trimming and J lost 4 bases, with 15 bases between them. In nucleotides, the CDR3 is TGCAGCGTCATACAAGATACGTCCTATGGCTACACCTTC. Amino acid sequence: CSVIQDTSYGYTF.

Remarks on this clonotype: This clone may be a read error of a much larger clone one base away. Because it lacks the conserved phenylalanine or tryptophan at the end, this CDR3 is likely a read error. The gene calls are TRBV12-3 or TRBV12-4 and TRBJ2-1; no clear D gene. CDR3 length: 14 residues. The V end was cut by 2 bases, the J end by 5 bases, with 10 bases between. The CDR3 loop reads CASSLRGLDNEQFL. The CDR3, as DNA: TGTGCCAGCAGTTTACGTGGGCTCGACAATGAGCAGTTCCTC.

Ten or more counts support this clonotype. The genes are TRBV12-3 or TRBV12-4 and TRBJ2-7; D is undetermined. The V gene lost 6 bases and the J gene lost 3 bases, with 15 bases spanning the gap. This CDR3 spans 14 amino acids. The CDR3 protein is CASSPARDGYEQYF. CDR3 bases: TGTGCCAGCAGCCCCGCACGAGACGGCTACGAGCAGTACTTC.

This clonotype turned up a few times. The gene calls are TRBV30 and TRBJ2-3, with TRBD2 matching over 12 bases. J was trimmed by 5 bases and V by 1 base; bases with no gene match: 1. CDR3 size: 14 residues. The germline V gene has CDR1 GTSNPN and CDR2 SVGIG (reference sequence). The CDR3 nucleotides read TGTGCCTGGAGTGGGACTAGCGGGGTAGATACGCAGTATTTT. This encodes CAWSGTSGVDTQYF.

This clonotype was recorded a few times. This sequence joins TRBV7-9 and TRBJ1-1, with 7 bases fitting TRBD1. Germline V lookup: CDR1 SEHNR, CDR2 FQNEAQ (reference sequence). V lost 1 base and J lost 6; bases outside the gene matches: 8. This CDR3 has 15 amino acids. CDR3 sequence: CASSLGGQRTAEAFF. For the CDR3, the DNA is TGTGCCAGCAGCTTAGGGGGACAGCGTACGGCTGAAGCTTTCTTT. The whole variable domain, remainder taken from reference TRBV7-9 and TRBJ1-1, is DTGVSQNPRHKITKRGQNVTFRCDPISEHNRLYWYRQTLGQGPEFLTYFQNEAQLEKSRLLSDRFSAERPKGSFSTLEIQRTEQGDSAMYLCASSLGGQRTAEAFFGQGTRLTVV.

This clonotype was detected only a few times. CDR3 region: CASSEGGHGANVLTF. For the CDR3, the DNA is TGTGCCAGCAGTGAAGGTGGCCATGGGGCCAACGTCCTGACTTTC. This chain uses TRBV6-1 with TRBJ2-6; D gene uncertain. Trimming cost V 1 base and J 3 bases, with 7 bases left between them. CDR3 size: 15 residues. Germline loops: CDR1 MNHNS, CDR2 SASEGT.

This clonotype was seen ten or more times. This chain joins TRBV9 and TRBJ2-7; D unresolved. From germline, CDR1 is SGDLS and CDR2 YYNGEE. The CDR3 totals 13 residues. Trimming cost V 0 bases and J 6 bases, with 10 bases left between them. The CDR3 bases are TGTGCCAGCAGCGTAGAGTCCAGTACCGAGCAGTACTTC. It is translated as CASSVESSTEQYF.